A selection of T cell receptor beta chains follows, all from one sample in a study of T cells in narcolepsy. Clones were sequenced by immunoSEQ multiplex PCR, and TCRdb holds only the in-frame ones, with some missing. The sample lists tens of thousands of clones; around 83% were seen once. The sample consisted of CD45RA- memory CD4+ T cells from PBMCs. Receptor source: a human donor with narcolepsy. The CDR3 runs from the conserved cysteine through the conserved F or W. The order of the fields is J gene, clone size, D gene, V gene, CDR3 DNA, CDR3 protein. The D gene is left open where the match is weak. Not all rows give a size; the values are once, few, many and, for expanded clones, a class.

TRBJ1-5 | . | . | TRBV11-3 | TGTGCCAGCAGCCCCCGAGGCAATCAGCCCCAGCATTTT | CASSPRGNQPQHF
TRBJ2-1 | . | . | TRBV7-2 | TGTGCCAGCAGCTTAGCGCGGTACCGGTACGAGCAGTTCTTC | CASSLARYRYEQFF
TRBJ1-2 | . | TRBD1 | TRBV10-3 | TGTGCCATCAGTGAGTCGCGCCCTAGGACAGGGGTCGACTATGGCTACACCTTC | CAISESRPRTGVDYGYTF
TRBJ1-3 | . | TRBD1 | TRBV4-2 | TGTGCCAGCAGCCAAGATCAGGGGGCGGGAAACACCATATATTTT | CASSQDQGAGNTIYF
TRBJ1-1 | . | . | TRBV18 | TGTGCCAGCTCACCATCGCCGGAAACTGAAGCTTTCTTT | CASSPSPETEAFF
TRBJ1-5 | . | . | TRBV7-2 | TGTGCCAGCAGCTTGGGTCAGTTGGGTGGGGGAAGTTTAAATCAGCCCCAGCATTTT | CASSLGQLGGGSLNQPQHF
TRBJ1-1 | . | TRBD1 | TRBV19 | TGTGCCAGTAGTTATGACAGGGTGGCCACTGAAGCTTTCTTT | CASSYDRVATEAFF
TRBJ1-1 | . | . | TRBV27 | TGTGCCAGCAGTTACAGGGCGTCGGGTGAAGCTTTCTTT | CASSYRASGEAFF
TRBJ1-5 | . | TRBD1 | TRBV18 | TGTGCCAGCGCTCCTACAGGGGCGCGTCAGCCCCAGCATTTT | CASAPTGARQPQHF
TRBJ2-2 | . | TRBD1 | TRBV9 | TGTGCCAGCAGCGTAAAACAGGGGTCCACCGGGGAGCTGTTTTTT | CASSVKQGSTGELFF
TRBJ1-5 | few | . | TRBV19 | TGTGCCAGTAGTATAGAAAGGGATCAGCCCCAGCATTTT | CASSIERDQPQHF
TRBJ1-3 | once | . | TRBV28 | TGTGCCAGCAGTGGTCAGGGCTCTGGAAACACCATATATTTT | CASSGQGSGNTIYF
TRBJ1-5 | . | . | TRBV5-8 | TGTGCCAGCAGCTTGACATCAGGGGCCAGCAATCAGCCCCAGCATTTT | CASSLTSGASNQPQHF
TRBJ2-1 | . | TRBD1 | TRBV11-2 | TGTGCCAGCTCCTTTCCAGGGGGCAAGGGGGAGCAGTTCTTC | CASSFPGGKGEQFF
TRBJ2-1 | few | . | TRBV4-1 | TGCGCCAGCAGCCTGCTCCCAGCCTTCTCCTACAATGAGCAGTTCTTC | CASSLLPAFSYNEQFF
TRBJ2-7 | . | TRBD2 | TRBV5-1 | TGCGCCAGCAGCTTTTCGACTAGCGGGGGGAACTCCTACGAGCAGTACTTC | CASSFSTSGGNSYEQYF
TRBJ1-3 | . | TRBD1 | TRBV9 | TGTGCCAGCAGCCCCGGGACAGCTCTCTCTGGAAACACCATATATTTT | CASSPGTALSGNTIYF
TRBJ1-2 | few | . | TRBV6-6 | TGTGCCACCGGGCCGGGGGATGGCTACACCTTC | CATGPGDGYTF
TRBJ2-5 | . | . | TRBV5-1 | TGCGCCAGCAGCTTGGATGAGGGCTGGGGGCGAGAGACCCAGTACTTC | CASSLDEGWGRETQYF
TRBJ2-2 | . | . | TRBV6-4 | TGTGCCAGCAGGCGAGTCCAGGGTGACACCGGGGAGCTGTTTTTT | CASRRVQGDTGELFF
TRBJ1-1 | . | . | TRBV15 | TGTGCCACCAGCAGAGTGGGCACAGAGATGAACACTGAAGCTTTCTTT | CATSRVGTEMNTEAFF
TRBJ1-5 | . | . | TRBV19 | TGTGCCAGTAGTATGGTGAGGAGGGATCAGCCCCAGCATTTT | CASSMVRRDQPQHF
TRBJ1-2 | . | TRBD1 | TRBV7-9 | TGTGCCAGCAGCTTAGCGGGGACAGCCGAGAACTATGGCTACACCTTC | CASSLAGTAENYGYTF
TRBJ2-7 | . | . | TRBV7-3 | TGTGCCAGCAGCTTAAATGGGGGAGGCTCCTACGAGCAGTACTTC | CASSLNGGGSYEQYF
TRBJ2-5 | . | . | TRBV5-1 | TGCGCCAGCAGCTTGCAGGGTGGGGAGACCCAGTACTTC | CASSLQGGETQYF
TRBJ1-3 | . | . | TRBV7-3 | TGTGCCAGCAGCTTGGGGACCGGGAACACCATATATTTT | CASSLGTGNTIYF
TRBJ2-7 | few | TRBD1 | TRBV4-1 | TGCGCCAGCAGCCAGGACAGGGGTCCCTACGAGCAGTACTTC | CASSQDRGPYEQYF
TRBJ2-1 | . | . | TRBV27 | TGTGCCAAAGGGGGGCCCTACAATGAGCAGTTCTTC | CAKGGPYNEQFF
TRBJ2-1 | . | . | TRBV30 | TGTGCCTGGAGTCGGGGTTACAATGAGCAGTTCTTC | CAWSRGYNEQFF
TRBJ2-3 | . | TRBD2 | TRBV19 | TGTGCCAGTAGCCAAGGGGGTAGCGGGAGGAATACGCAGTATTTT | CASSQGGSGRNTQYF
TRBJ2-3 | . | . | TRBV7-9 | TGTGCCAGCAGCTTCGGAGGGAGCACAGATACGCAGTATTTT | CASSFGGSTDTQYF
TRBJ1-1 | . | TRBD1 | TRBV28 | TGTGCCACCTTACAGGGGTCGAACACTGAAGCTTTCTTT | CATLQGSNTEAFF